This TCR beta chain was sequenced in a study of T-cell memory formation after mild COVID-19. On the study more broadly: TCR clusters mostly belonged to single donors.

The study's findings and limits: Pre-infection memory contained some responding clones, which suggested that cross-reactive memory had joined. Confirmation was lacking for SARS-CoV-2 specificity of second-wave clones that peaked on day 37.

Each CDR3 protein gets one entry after TCRdb re-called the 5' RACE reads with MiXCR. The sample lists hundreds of thousands of distinct CDR3 sequences; less than 25% were seen once. Remarks on this clonotype: Its antigen is not known.

The CDR3 length is 16 residues. Between the trimmed V and J ends, which lost 2 bases and 0 bases, there was a span of 11 bases. Germline CDR1 reads MGHRA; CDR2 reads YSYEKL. Input material: PBMCs or a T cell subset sorted from them (not recorded which). The chain combines TRBV4-1 with TRBJ1-3; no reliable D call. The sequence derives from an adult woman who had mild COVID-19 (a few samples of this study predate the infection). Cell type and time point are not known. CDR3 amino acids: CASSQSLAASGNTIYF. CDR3 in DNA: TGCGCCAGCAGCCAATCTCTGGCAGCCTCTGGAAACACCATATATTTT.